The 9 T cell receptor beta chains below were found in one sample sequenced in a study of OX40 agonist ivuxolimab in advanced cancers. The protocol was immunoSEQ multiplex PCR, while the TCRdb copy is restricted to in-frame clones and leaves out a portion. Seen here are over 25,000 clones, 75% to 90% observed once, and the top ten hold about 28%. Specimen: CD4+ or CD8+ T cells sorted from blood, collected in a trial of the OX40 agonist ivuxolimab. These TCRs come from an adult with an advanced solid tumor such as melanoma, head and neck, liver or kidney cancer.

In DNA form, the CDR3 reads TGTGCCAGCAGCTTAGATGGGAGGGGCCTCCAAGAGACCCAGTACTTC. It encodes CASSLDGRGLQETQYF. V usage is TRBV7-2 and J usage is TRBJ2-5; 7 nucleotides line up with TRBD2. This CDR3 spans 16 amino acids. Trimming took 1 base from V and 1 from J; bases not matched to a gene: 6. Germline lookup yields CDR1 SGHTA and CDR2 FQGNSA.

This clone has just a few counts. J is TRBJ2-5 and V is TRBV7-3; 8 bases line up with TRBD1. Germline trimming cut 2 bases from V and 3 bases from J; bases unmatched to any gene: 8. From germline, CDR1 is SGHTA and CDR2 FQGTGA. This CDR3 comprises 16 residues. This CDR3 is CASSLSWAGGKETQYF. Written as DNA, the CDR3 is TGTGCCAGCAGCTTATCGTGGGCAGGGGGCAAAGAGACCCAGTACTTC.

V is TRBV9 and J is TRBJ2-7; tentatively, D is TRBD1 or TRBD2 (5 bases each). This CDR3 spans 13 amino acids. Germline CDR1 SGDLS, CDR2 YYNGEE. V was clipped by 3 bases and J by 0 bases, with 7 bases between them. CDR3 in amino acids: CASSGDGSYEQYF. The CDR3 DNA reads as TGTGCCAGCAGCGGGGACGGCTCCTACGAGCAGTACTTC.

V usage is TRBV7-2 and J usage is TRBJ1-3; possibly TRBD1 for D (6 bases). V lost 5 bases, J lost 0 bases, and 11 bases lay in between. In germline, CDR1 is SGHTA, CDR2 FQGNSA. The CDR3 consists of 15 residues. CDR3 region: CASSLGTYSGNTIYF. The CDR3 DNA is TGTGCCAGCAGCCTAGGGACATACTCTGGAAACACCATATATTTT.

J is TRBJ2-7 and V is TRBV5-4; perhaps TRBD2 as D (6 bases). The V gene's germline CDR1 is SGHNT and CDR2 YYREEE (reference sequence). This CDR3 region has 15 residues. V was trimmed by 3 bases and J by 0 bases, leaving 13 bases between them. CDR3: CASSYGLLSSYEQYF. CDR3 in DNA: TGTGCCAGCAGCTACGGACTACTCAGCTCCTACGAGCAGTACTTC.

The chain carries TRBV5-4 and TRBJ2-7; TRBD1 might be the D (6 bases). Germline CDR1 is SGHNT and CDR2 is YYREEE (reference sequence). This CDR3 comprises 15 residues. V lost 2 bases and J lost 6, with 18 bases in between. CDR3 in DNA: TGTGCCAGCAGCTTCGGTTCTGGACAGACCGCCGAGCAGTACTTC. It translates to CASSFGSGQTAEQYF.

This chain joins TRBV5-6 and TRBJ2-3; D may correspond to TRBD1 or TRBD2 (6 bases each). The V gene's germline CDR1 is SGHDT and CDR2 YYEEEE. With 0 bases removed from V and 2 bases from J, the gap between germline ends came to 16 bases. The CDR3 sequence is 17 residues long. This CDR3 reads CASSLAVGGDLTDTQYF. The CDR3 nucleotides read TGTGCCAGCAGCTTGGCGGTCGGGGGCGACCTCACAGATACGCAGTATTTT.

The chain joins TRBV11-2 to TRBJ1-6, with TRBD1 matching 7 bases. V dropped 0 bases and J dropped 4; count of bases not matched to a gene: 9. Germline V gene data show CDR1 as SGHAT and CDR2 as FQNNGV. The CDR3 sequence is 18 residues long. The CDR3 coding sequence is TGTGCCAGCAGCTTAGATCTGACCGGGACAGTGTATAATTCACCCCTCCACTTT. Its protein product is CASSLDLTGTVYNSPLHF.

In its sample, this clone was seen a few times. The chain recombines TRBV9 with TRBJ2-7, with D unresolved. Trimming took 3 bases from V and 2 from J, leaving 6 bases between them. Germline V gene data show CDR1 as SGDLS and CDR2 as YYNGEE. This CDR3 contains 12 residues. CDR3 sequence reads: CASSADTYEQYF. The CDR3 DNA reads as TGTGCCAGCAGCGCCGATACCTACGAGCAGTACTTC.